The present entry profiles one T cell receptor beta chain with its context. Trimming removed 6 bases from V and 3 bases from J, with 20 bases in between. This CDR3 contains 16 residues. Germline CDR1 LGHDT, CDR2 YNNKEL (reference sequence). These data are taken from a study of blood T cell repertoires in COVID-19. Study overall: Both acute and convalescent COVID-19 samples were obtained from the United States, Italy and Spain. PBMCs, B-cell-depleted T cells, or T cells were the source of the cDNA or gDNA that made up the material.

Methods used by the authors: The authors estimated nucleated cell counts from reference gene primer amplification. Assay used: immunoSEQ multiplex PCR; TCRdb lists only in-frame clones, some missing. That table gives V, J and clone size, and the DNA gave D and trimming. This table holds over 400,000 clones, roughly 85% found once. The origin of this receptor is a woman between 25 and 40 years old with active or convalescent COVID-19. Sequenced material: peripheral blood. The gene calls are TRBV3-1 (or the pseudogene TRBV3-2) and TRBJ1-2; D not resolved. DNA of the CDR3: TGTGCCAGCAGTAGAGGCGAGTCCGAATCTGACTATGGCTACACCTTC. Translating gives CASSRGESESDYGYTF.